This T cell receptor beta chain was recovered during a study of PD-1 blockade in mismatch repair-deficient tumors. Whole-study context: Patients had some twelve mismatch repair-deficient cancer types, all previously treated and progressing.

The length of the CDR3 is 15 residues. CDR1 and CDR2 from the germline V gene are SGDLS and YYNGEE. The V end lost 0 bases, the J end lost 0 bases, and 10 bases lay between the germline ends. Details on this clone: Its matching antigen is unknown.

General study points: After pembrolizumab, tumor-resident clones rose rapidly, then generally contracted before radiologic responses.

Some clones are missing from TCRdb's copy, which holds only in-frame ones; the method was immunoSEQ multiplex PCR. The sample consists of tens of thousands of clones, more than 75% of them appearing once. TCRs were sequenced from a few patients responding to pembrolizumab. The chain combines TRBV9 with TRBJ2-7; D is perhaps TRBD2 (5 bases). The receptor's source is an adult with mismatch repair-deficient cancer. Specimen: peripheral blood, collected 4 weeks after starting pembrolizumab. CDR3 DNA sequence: TGTGCCAGCAGCGTAGACGGGGTTCTCTCCTACGAGCAGTACTTC. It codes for CASSVDGVLSYEQYF.